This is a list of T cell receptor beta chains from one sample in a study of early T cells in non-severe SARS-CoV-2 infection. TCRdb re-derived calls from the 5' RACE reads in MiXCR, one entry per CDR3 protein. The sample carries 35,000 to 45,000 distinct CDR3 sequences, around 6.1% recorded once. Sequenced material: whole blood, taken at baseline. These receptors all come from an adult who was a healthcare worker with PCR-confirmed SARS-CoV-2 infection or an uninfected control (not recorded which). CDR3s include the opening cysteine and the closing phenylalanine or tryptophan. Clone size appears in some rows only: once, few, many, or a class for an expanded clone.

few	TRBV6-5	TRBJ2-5	CASSYALLGLIETQYF
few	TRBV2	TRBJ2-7	CATGAAGLQYF
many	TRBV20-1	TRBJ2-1	CSANRDRRTYNEQFF
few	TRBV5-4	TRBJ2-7	CASSFGQGGYEQYF
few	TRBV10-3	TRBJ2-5	CAISDQTSGSTETQYF
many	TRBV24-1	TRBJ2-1	CATSDLLNRQEQFF
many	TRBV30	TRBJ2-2	CAWFWGDTGELFF
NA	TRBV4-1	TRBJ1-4	CASSLRSPATNEKLFF
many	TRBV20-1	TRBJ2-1	CSAQPGGVEQFF
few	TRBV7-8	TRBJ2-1	CASSKARDPYTNEQFF
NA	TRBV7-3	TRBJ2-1	CASSSLAGVGEQFF
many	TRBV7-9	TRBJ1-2	CASSLDREQGYTF
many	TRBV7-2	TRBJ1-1	CASSLLPGQVWANTEAFF
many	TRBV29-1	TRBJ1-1	CSVYGTANTEAFF
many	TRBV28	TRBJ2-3	CASSLWLAGGPEDTQYF
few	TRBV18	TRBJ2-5	CASSPNEETQYF
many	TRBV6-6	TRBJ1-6	CASSPPLLDSPLHF
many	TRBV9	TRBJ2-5	CASSVGGGETQYF
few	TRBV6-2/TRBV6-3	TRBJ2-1	CASIKQRASLSYNEQFF
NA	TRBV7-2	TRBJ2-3	CASSLGAGGQTDTQYF
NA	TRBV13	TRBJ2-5	CASSLGQGFGTQYF
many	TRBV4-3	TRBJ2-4	CASSQAPGGDRKNIQYF
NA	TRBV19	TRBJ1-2	CASRSTRERAMYGYTF
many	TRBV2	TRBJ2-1	CASMRTSGNNEQFF
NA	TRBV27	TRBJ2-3	CASSLNGADTQYF
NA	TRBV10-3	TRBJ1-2	CAIHPTGANYGYTF
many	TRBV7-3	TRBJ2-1	CASTPFGLAAYNEQFF
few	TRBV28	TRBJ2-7	CASSLTGAGYEQYF
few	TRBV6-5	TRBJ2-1	CASSKAGAGNEQFF
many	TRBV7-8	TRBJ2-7	CASSPTALTGRSYEQYF
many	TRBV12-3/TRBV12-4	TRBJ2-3	CASKQTGGGTDTQYF
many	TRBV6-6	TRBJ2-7	CASSYSPRGRSYEQYF
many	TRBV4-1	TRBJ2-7	CASSQDETRYYEQYF
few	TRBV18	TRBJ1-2	CASSSGTPPNYGYTF
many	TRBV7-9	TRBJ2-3	CASSWTSGRDTQYF
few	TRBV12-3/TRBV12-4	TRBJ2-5	CASLGQGGRGTQYF
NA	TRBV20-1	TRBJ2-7	CSAPDTLPPYEQYF
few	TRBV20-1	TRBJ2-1	CSAKPDPVIDNEQFF
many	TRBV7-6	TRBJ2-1	CASSSWTRGYNEQFF
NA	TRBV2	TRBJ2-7	CASIGTGSEQYF
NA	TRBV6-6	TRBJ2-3	CASSRRLGGATDTQYF
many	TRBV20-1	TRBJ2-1	CSAGIAGGYNEQFF
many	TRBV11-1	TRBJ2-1	CASGETPYNEQFF
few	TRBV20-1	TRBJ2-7	CSARYRELSEWSQVGEQYF